The next 7 T cell receptor beta chains were all read from a single sample in a study of CD8 T cells in Susac syndrome. An input of about 0.5 to 1 ug of RNA was subjected to reverse transcription using random hexamers. TCRdb used MiXCR to reprocess the immunoSEQ multiplex PCR reads, holding one entry per CDR3 protein. The sample lists about 200,000 distinct CDR3 sequences; about 95% were seen once. The sequenced sample consisted of CD4+ T cells from PBMCs. Receptor source: a human donor with multiple sclerosis.

The V and J genes are TRBV20-1 and TRBJ2-7; D not resolved. Germline V gives CDR1 DFQATT, CDR2 SNEGSKA (reference sequence). The CDR3 covers 11 residues. Trimming took off 5 bases at V and 3 bases at J, with 8 bases between the two ends. Here the CDR3 DNA reads TGCAGTGCTCCCATAGACTACGAGCAGTACTTC. Its translation: CSAPIDYEQYF.

The rearrangement links TRBV6-5 to TRBJ2-7; D is possibly TRBD2 (6 bases). The CDR3 length is 14 residues. Germline CDR1 reads MNHEY; CDR2 reads SVGAGI. Between the trimmed V and J ends, which lost 6 bases and 3 bases, there was a span of 15 bases. In DNA form, the CDR3 reads TGTGCCAGCAGCCCCGTGTCCGGGGGCTACGAGCAGTACTTC. Amino acids: CASSPVSGGYEQYF.

The V call is TRBV10-3, the J call TRBJ1-2, with D tentatively TRBD1 (6 bases). The CDR3 has 12 residues. V was pared by 6 bases and J by 5 bases, with 10 bases between. Germline lookup yields CDR1 ENHRY and CDR2 SYGVKD. CDR3 sequence reads: CAISLQGYGYTF. The DNA of the CDR3 is TGTGCCATCAGCCTACAGGGATATGGCTACACCTTC.

Here the CDR3 reads CSASDGGTEAFF. CDR3 coding DNA: TGCAGTGCTAGCGACGGGGGCACTGAAGCTTTCTTT. The genes are TRBV20-1 and TRBJ1-1, with D maybe TRBD1 (5 bases). The V and J ends lost 3 bases and 4 bases respectively, with 9 bases between them. This CDR3 has 12 amino acids. The germline V gene encodes CDR1 DFQATT and CDR2 SNEGSKA (reference sequence).

The genes are TRBV20-1 and TRBJ1-1, with unresolved D. CDR3 size: 12 residues. V lost 6 bases, J lost 5 bases, and 13 bases lay in between. From germline, CDR1 is DFQATT and CDR2 SNEGSKA (reference sequence). The CDR3 coding sequence is TGCAGTGCCCCAAAACGGGAGACTGAAGCTTTCTTT. It is translated as CSAPKRETEAFF.

The rearrangement uses TRBV5-6 and TRBJ1-5, with D tentatively TRBD1 (5 bases). Germline values: CDR1 SGHDT, CDR2 YYEEEE. The CDR3 runs to 15 residues. Trimming stripped 3 bases from V and 3 bases from J, with 13 bases between. CDR3 DNA: TGTGCCAGCAGCTGGGGACGAGGCCTCAATCAGCCCCAGCATTTT. Its translation is CASSWGRGLNQPQHF.

The chain is built from TRBV3-1 and TRBJ2-7; no reliable D call. CDR3 length equals 12 residues. The ends were cut back, 4 bases at V and 5 bases at J, with 9 bases in the middle. Germline V lookup: CDR1 LGHDT, CDR2 YNNKEL (reference sequence). CDR3 DNA: TGTGCCAGCAGCCCTGGTTTCCACGAGCAGTACTTC. The encoded protein is CASSPGFHEQYF.